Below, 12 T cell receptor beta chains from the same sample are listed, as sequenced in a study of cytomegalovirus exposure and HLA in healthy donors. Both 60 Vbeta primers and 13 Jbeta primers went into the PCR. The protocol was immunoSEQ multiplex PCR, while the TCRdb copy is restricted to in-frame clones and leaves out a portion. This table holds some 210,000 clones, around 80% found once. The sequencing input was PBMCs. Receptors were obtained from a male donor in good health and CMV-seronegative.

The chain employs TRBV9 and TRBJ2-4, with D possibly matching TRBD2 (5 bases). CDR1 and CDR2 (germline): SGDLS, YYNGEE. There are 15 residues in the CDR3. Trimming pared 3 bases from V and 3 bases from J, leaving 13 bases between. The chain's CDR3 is CASSAMSEGKNIQYF. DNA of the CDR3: TGTGCCAGCAGCGCCATGTCTGAGGGCAAAAACATTCAGTACTTC.

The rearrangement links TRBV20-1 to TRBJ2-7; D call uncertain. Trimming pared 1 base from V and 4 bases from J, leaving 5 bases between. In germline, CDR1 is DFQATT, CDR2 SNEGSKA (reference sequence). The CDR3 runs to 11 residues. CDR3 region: CSARVRYEQYF. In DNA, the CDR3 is TGCAGTGCTAGAGTTCGTTACGAGCAGTACTTC.

The chain's CDR3 is CASSSADRYTDTQYF. The CDR3 DNA follows: TGTGCCAGCAGTTCGGCGGACAGGTATACAGATACGCAGTATTTT. The chain employs TRBV28 and TRBJ2-3, with 7 bases identical to TRBD1. V was pared by 4 bases and J by 3 bases, with 7 bases of the junction left unmatched. CDR3 length: 15 amino acids. Germline V CDR1 and CDR2: MDHEN, SYDVKM.

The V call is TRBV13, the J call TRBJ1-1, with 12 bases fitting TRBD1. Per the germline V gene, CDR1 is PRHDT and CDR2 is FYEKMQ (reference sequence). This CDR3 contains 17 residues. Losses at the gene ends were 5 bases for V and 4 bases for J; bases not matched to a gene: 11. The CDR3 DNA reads TGTGCCAGCAGCCAGGGACAGGGGGCCCTCCTCGCCACTGAAGCTTTCTTT. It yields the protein CASSQGQGALLATEAFF.

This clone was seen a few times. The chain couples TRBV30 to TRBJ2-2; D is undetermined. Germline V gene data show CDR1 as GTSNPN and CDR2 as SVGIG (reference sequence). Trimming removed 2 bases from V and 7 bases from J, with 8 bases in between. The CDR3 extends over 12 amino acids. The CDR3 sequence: CAWSSTRGELFF. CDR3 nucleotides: TGTGCCTGGAGTTCTACTCGCGGGGAGCTGTTTTTT.

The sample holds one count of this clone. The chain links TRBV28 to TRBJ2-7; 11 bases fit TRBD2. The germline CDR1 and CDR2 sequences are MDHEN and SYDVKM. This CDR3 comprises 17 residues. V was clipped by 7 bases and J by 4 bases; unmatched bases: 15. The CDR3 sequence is CASTLSRSGRAVYEQYF. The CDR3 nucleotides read TGTGCCAGCACCCTATCCCGTAGCGGGAGGGCCGTGTACGAGCAGTACTTC. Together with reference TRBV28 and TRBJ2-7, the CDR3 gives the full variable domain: DVKVTQSSRYLVKRTGEKVFLECVQDMDHENMFWYRQDPGLGLRLIYFSYDVKMKEKGDIPEGYSVSREKKERFSLILESASTNQTSMYLCASTLSRSGRAVYEQYFGPGTRLTVT.

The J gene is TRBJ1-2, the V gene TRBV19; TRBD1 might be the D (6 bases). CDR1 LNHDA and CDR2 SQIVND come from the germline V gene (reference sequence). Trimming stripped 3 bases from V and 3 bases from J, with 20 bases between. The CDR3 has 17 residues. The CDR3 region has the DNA TGTGCCAGTAGTATTTTGACAGGAGGCCGCGTGGACTATGGCTACACCTTC. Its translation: CASSILTGGRVDYGYTF.

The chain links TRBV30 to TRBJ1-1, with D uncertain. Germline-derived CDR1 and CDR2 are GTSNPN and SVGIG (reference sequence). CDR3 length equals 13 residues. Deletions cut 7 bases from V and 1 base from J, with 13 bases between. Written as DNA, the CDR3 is TGTGCCTCCCACCCTACAGCGAACACTGAAGCTTTCTTT. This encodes CASHPTANTEAFF.

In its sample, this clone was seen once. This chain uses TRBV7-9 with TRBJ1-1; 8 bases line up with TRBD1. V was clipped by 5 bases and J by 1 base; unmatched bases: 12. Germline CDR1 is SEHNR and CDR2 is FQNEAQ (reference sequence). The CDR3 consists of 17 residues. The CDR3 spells CASSPRTGKISNTEAFF. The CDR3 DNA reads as TGTGCCAGCAGCCCTCGGACAGGGAAAATTTCGAACACTGAAGCTTTCTTT.

CDR3 sequence (DNA): TGTGCCAGCAGCTTAATAGGGACTAGTACCGGGGAGCTGTTTTTT. Its protein product is CASSLIGTSTGELFF. The chain is built from TRBV7-2 and TRBJ2-2; 8 bases are shared with TRBD2. This CDR3 contains 15 residues. Trimming cost V 2 bases and J 5 bases; bases outside gene matches: 4. The germline CDR1 and CDR2 sequences are SGHTA and FQGNSA.

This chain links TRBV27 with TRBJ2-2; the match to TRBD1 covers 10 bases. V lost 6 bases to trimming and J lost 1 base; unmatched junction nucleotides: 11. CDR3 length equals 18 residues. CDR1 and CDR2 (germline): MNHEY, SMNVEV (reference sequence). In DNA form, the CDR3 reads TGTGCCAGCAGCCCGACAGGGGGCAGGGATAAGAACACCGGGGAGCTGTTTTTT. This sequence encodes CASSPTGGRDKNTGELFF.

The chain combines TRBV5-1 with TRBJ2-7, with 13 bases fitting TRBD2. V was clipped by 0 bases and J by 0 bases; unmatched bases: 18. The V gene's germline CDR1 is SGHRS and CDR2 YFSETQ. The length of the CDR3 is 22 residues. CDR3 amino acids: CASSLAAVSGTSGIFSSYEQYF. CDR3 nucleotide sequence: TGCGCCAGCAGCTTGGCGGCTGTCTCCGGGACTAGCGGGATATTCTCCTCCTACGAGCAGTACTTC.